This is a list of T cell receptor delta chains from one sample in a study of Vδ1+ human thymocytes. TCRdb re-called clones from the multiplex PCR reads via CATT. The table records tens of thousands of delta-chain clones, more than 15% of them present only once. The sample comprised Vdelta1+ gamma-delta thymocytes from the thymus. The receptors derive from a boy in the first two years of life who had congenital heart surgery. CDR3s include the opening cysteine and the closing phenylalanine or tryptophan. D genes are given only for firm matches. Clone size, where shown, is once, few, many, or a class for clones that have expanded.

J gene: TRDJ1; D gene: TRDD3; clone size: .; V gene: TRDV1; CDR3 length: 22; CDR3 protein: CALGEPQSSPRGYGGYTDKLIF; CDR3 DNA: TGTGCTCTTGGGGAACCCCAGTCTTCGCCTCGGGGATACGGGGGGTACACCGATAAACTCATCTTT
J gene: TRDJ1; D gene: TRDD3; clone size: .; V gene: TRDV2; CDR3 length: 16; CDR3 protein: CACARYWGIYTDKLIF; CDR3 DNA: TGTGCCTGTGCCAGGTACTGGGGGATTTACACCGATAAACTCATCTTT
J gene: TRDJ1; D gene: TRDD3; clone size: .; V gene: TRDV1; CDR3 length: 21; CDR3 protein: CALGDLPTLTWGIRNTDKLIF; CDR3 DNA: TGTGCTCTTGGGGATCTTCCTACGCTGACCTGGGGGATACGAAACACCGATAAACTCATCTTT
J gene: TRDJ1; D gene: .; clone size: few; V gene: TRDV1; CDR3 length: 21; CDR3 protein: CALGELLVHRPGVRYTDKLIF; CDR3 DNA: TGTGCTCTTGGGGAATTACTTGTCCACCGGCCTGGGGTCAGGTACACCGATAAACTCATCTTT
J gene: TRDJ1; D gene: .; clone size: .; V gene: TRDV1; CDR3 length: 20; CDR3 protein: CALGDPPRPVGTLYTDKLIF; CDR3 DNA: TGTGCTCTTGGGGATCCGCCCCGCCCCGTAGGGACCCTGTACACCGATAAACTCATCTTT
J gene: TRDJ2; D gene: TRDD3; clone size: few; V gene: TRDV1; CDR3 length: 18; CDR3 protein: CALSAFLGDTRLPAQLFF; CDR3 DNA: TGTGCTCTCTCGGCCTTCTTGGGGGATACGCGTCTCCCAGCACAACTCTTCTTT
J gene: TRDJ1; D gene: TRDD3; clone size: .; V gene: TRDV1; CDR3 length: 25; CDR3 protein: CALGEVGPTLYWGIRTRDDTDKLIF; CDR3 DNA: TGTGCTCTTGGGGAAGTTGGTCCTACGCTGTACTGGGGGATACGCACCCGTGATGACACCGATAAACTCATCTTT
J gene: TRDJ1; D gene: TRDD3; clone size: few; V gene: TRDV1; CDR3 length: 21; CDR3 protein: CALGELRPSSDWGKYTDKLIF; CDR3 DNA: TGTGCTCTTGGGGAACTCAGGCCCTCTTCGGACTGGGGGAAGTACACCGATAAACTCATCTTT
J gene: TRDJ1; D gene: TRDD3; clone size: .; V gene: TRDV2; CDR3 length: 18; CDR3 protein: CACDTGVEEGDTTDKLIF; CDR3 DNA: TGTGCCTGTGACACCGGAGTAGAGGAGGGGGATACGACCGATAAACTCATCTTT
J gene: TRDJ1; D gene: .; clone size: .; V gene: TRDV1; CDR3 length: 16; CDR3 protein: CALAVKRGFYTDKLIF; CDR3 DNA: TGTGCTCTTGCTGTAAAGCGGGGATTCTACACCGATAAACTCATCTTT
J gene: TRDJ1; D gene: .; clone size: .; V gene: TRDV1; CDR3 length: 19; CDR3 protein: CALGELAVPHLLYTDKLIF; CDR3 DNA: TGTGCTCTTGGGGAACTGGCTGTCCCACACCTCTTGTACACCGATAAACTCATCTTT
J gene: TRDJ1; D gene: .; clone size: few; V gene: TRDV1; CDR3 length: 21; CDR3 protein: CALGGPSYGTGGMIFVRRLIF; CDR3 DNA: TGTGCTCTTGGGGGGCCTTCCTACGGTACTGGGGGTATGATCTTCGTTCGACGACTCATCTTT
J gene: TRDJ1; D gene: .; clone size: .; V gene: TRDV1; CDR3 length: 21; CDR3 protein: CALGEFVPPWDPGRHPDKLIF; CDR3 DNA: TGTGCTCTTGGGGAATTTGTCCCCCCGTGGGACCCCGGAAGGCACCCCGATAAACTCATCTTT
J gene: TRDJ1; D gene: .; clone size: .; V gene: TRDV1; CDR3 length: 17; CDR3 protein: CALGNLSFSVLAHELIF; CDR3 DNA: TGTGCTCTTGGGAACCTCTCCTTTTCTGTACTGGCCCATGAACTCATCTTT
J gene: TRDJ1; D gene: TRDD3; clone size: .; V gene: TRDV1; CDR3 length: 22; CDR3 protein: CALGERTPTGWGIPPYTDKLIF; CDR3 DNA: TGTGCTCTTGGGGAACGGACACCGACGGGCTGGGGGATCCCGCCCTACACCGATAAACTCATCTTT
J gene: TRDJ1; D gene: TRDD3; clone size: .; V gene: TRDV1; CDR3 length: 17; CDR3 protein: CALGGYFVLGVADKLIF; CDR3 DNA: TGTGCTCTTGGGGGTTATTTCGTACTGGGGGTAGCCGATAAACTCATCTTT
J gene: TRDJ1; D gene: .; clone size: .; V gene: TRDV1; CDR3 length: 17; CDR3 protein: CALGESLIFPYTDKLIF; CDR3 DNA: TGTGCTCTTGGGGAATCCCTCATCTTCCCATACACCGATAAACTCATCTTT
J gene: TRDJ1; D gene: TRDD3; clone size: few; V gene: TRDV1; CDR3 length: 27; CDR3 protein: CALGEKGRFNSQLRCLGDRWHTDKLIF; CDR3 DNA: TGTGCTCTTGGGGAAAAAGGGCGTTTTAATTCCCAACTACGGTGTTTGGGGGATAGGTGGCACACCGATAAACTCATCTTT
J gene: TRDJ1; D gene: TRDD3; clone size: .; V gene: TRDV1; CDR3 length: 19; CDR3 protein: CALGEGAYLDAGGYVKLIF; CDR3 DNA: TGTGCTCTTGGGGAAGGTGCCTACCTTGATGCTGGGGGATACGTAAAACTCATCTTT
J gene: TRDJ1; D gene: .; clone size: .; V gene: TRDV1; CDR3 length: 18; CDR3 protein: CALGEIRGIRLNTDKLIF; CDR3 DNA: TGTGCTCTTGGGGAAATTAGAGGAATACGCCTAAACACCGATAAACTCATCTTT
J gene: TRDJ1; D gene: .; clone size: few; V gene: TRDV1; CDR3 length: 12; CDR3 protein: CALGRHTDKLIF; CDR3 DNA: TGTGCTCTTGGACGACACACCGATAAACTCATCTTT
J gene: TRDJ1; D gene: .; clone size: few; V gene: TRDV1; CDR3 length: 23; CDR3 protein: CALGTSGLPTSPPTGGPTDKLIF; CDR3 DNA: TGTGCTCTTGGGACCTCGGGCCTTCCTACGTCCCCTCCTACTGGGGGACCCACCGATAAACTCATCTTT
J gene: TRDJ1; D gene: .; clone size: few; V gene: TRDV1; CDR3 length: 19; CDR3 protein: CALGELLFPTRWYTDKLIF; CDR3 DNA: TGCGCTCTTGGGGAACTCCTGTTCCCTACGAGATGGTACACCGATAAACTCATCTTT
J gene: TRDJ1; D gene: TRDD3; clone size: few; V gene: TRDV1; CDR3 length: 16; CDR3 protein: CALGESSVLGIHKLIF; CDR3 DNA: TGTGCTCTTGGGGAATCAAGTGTACTGGGGATTCATAAACTCATCTTT
J gene: TRDJ1; D gene: .; clone size: .; V gene: TRDV1; CDR3 length: 19; CDR3 protein: CALGESYGSCTGPTDKLIF; CDR3 DNA: TGTGCTCTTGGGGAATCCTACGGGTCATGTACTGGGCCTACCGATAAACTCATCTTT
J gene: TRDJ1; D gene: .; clone size: few; V gene: TRDV1; CDR3 length: 18; CDR3 protein: CALGELRTSLGDTDKLIF; CDR3 DNA: TGTGCTCTTGGGGAACTTAGGACTTCCCTAGGGGACACCGATAAACTCATCTTT
J gene: TRDJ1; D gene: .; clone size: few; V gene: TRDV1; CDR3 length: 17; CDR3 protein: CALGKTRWGAYTDKLIF; CDR3 DNA: TGTGCTCTTGGGAAGACGCGGTGGGGGGCGTACACCGATAAACTCATCTTT
J gene: TRDJ1; D gene: TRDD3; clone size: few; V gene: TRDV1; CDR3 length: 18; CDR3 protein: CALGEQLSRDTWDDKLIF; CDR3 DNA: TGTGCTCTTGGGGAACAATTGTCGAGGGATACGTGGGACGATAAACTCATCTTT
J gene: TRDJ1; D gene: TRDD3; clone size: few; V gene: TRDV1; CDR3 length: 22; CDR3 protein: CALGELPSCILGDTSYTDKLIF; CDR3 DNA: TGTGCTCTTGGGGAACTTCCTTCCTGCATACTGGGGGATACCTCGTACACCGATAAACTCATCTTT
J gene: TRDJ1; D gene: TRDD3; clone size: few; V gene: TRDV1; CDR3 length: 25; CDR3 protein: CALGGFPHTITGGYALPLYTDKLIF; CDR3 DNA: TGTGCTCTTGGGGGATTCCCCCATACTATTACTGGGGGATACGCGTTACCCCTTTACACCGATAAACTCATCTTT
J gene: TRDJ1; D gene: TRDD3; clone size: .; V gene: TRDV1; CDR3 length: 21; CDR3 protein: CALGERRPSPVLGVYTDKLIF; CDR3 DNA: TGTGCTCTTGGGGAACGCCGCCCCTCGCCCGTACTGGGGGTTTACACCGATAAACTCATCTTT
J gene: TRDJ1; D gene: TRDD3; clone size: .; V gene: TRDV1; CDR3 length: 18; CDR3 protein: CALGSRSRGISYTDKLIF; CDR3 DNA: TGTGCTCTTGGGTCCCGAAGCAGGGGGATCTCGTACACCGATAAACTCATCTTT
J gene: TRDJ1; D gene: TRDD3; clone size: few; V gene: TRDV1; CDR3 length: 17; CDR3 protein: CALGELGVRGIQHKLIF; CDR3 DNA: TGTGCTCTTGGGGAACTAGGAGTTCGGGGGATACAACATAAACTCATCTTT
J gene: TRDJ1; D gene: TRDD3; clone size: .; V gene: TRDV1; CDR3 length: 21; CDR3 protein: CALGEPVGDTPDKLYTDKLIF; CDR3 DNA: TGTGCTCTTGGGGAACCCGTGGGGGATACGCCCGATAAGTTGTACACCGATAAACTCATCTTT
J gene: TRDJ1; D gene: TRDD3; clone size: .; V gene: TRDV1; CDR3 length: 20; CDR3 protein: CALGERAFSRTGGCADKLIF; CDR3 DNA: TGTGCTCTTGGGGAACGGGCCTTCTCTCGTACTGGGGGATGCGCCGATAAACTCATCTTT
J gene: TRDJ1; D gene: TRDD3; clone size: few; V gene: TRDV1; CDR3 length: 18; CDR3 protein: CALGGLRTGGTGTDKLIF; CDR3 DNA: TGTGCTCTTGGAGGCCTCCGTACTGGGGGAACGGGGACCGATAAACTCATCTTT
J gene: TRDJ1; D gene: .; clone size: .; V gene: TRDV1; CDR3 length: 18; CDR3 protein: CALGECPPPSVLEARLIF; CDR3 DNA: TGTGCTCTTGGGGAATGCCCCCCCCCTAGCGTACTGGAGGCAAGACTCATCTTT
J gene: TRDJ1; D gene: TRDD2; clone size: .; V gene: TRDV1; CDR3 length: 21; CDR3 protein: CALGELLFLPNSPSYTDKLIF; CDR3 DNA: TGTGCTCTTGGGGAATTACTCTTCCTACCAAACTCCCCGAGTTACACCGATAAACTCATCTTT
J gene: TRDJ1; D gene: TRDD3; clone size: few; V gene: TRDV1; CDR3 length: 18; CDR3 protein: CALGGRFFSGGSYDKLIF; CDR3 DNA: TGTGCTCTTGGGGGCCGATTCTTTTCAGGGGGATCCTACGATAAACTCATCTTT
J gene: TRDJ1; D gene: TRDD3; clone size: .; V gene: TRDV1; CDR3 length: 23; CDR3 protein: CALGTPFLQLVLGDTFQTDKLIF; CDR3 DNA: TGTGCTCTTGGGACCCCCTTCCTCCAACTTGTACTGGGGGATACTTTTCAGACCGATAAACTCATCTTT
J gene: TRDJ1; D gene: TRDD3; clone size: .; V gene: TRDV1; CDR3 length: 16; CDR3 protein: CALGERSPGDTEKLIF; CDR3 DNA: TGTGCTCTTGGGGAACGTTCCCCAGGGGATACGGAGAAACTCATCTTT
J gene: TRDJ1; D gene: TRDD3; clone size: .; V gene: TRDV1; CDR3 length: 16; CDR3 protein: CALGVKLGDTTDKLIF; CDR3 DNA: TGTGCTCTTGGGGTTAAACTGGGGGATACAACTGATAAACTCATCTTT
J gene: TRDJ1; D gene: TRDD3; clone size: .; V gene: TRDV1; CDR3 length: 17; CDR3 protein: CALGASQGLGETDKLIF; CDR3 DNA: TGTGCTCTTGGGGCTTCCCAGGGGTTGGGGGAAACCGATAAACTCATCTTT